Listed below are T cell receptor beta chains from one sample, sequenced in a study of identical twins. TCRdb recomputed calls from the 5' RACE reads with MiXCR, one row per CDR3 protein. The profile shows approximately 530,000 distinct CDR3 sequences, around 22% of them singletons. This sample also appeared in a second study, on yellow fever vaccine responses in identical twins.

The specimen sequenced was CD4+ T cells sorted from blood. The source of these receptors is a woman aged 18-30 years in good health. The CDR3 runs from the conserved cysteine through the conserved F or W. A D gene is named only where the DNA matches it firmly. The size of a clone is reported for some rows only, either as once, few or many, or as a class for expanded clones.

v_gene: TRBV2
j_gene: TRBJ2-1
abundance: few
d_gene: NA
CDR3nt: TGTGCCAGCAGTGATCTGGCGGGGCCTTACAATGAGCAGTTCTTC
CDR3aa: CASSDLAGPYNEQFF

v_gene: TRBV12-3/TRBV12-4
j_gene: TRBJ1-4
abundance: few
d_gene: NA
CDR3nt: TGTGCCAGCACCCAACACAACCTTGAAAAACTGTTTTTT
CDR3aa: CASTQHNLEKLFF

v_gene: TRBV20-1
j_gene: TRBJ1-6
abundance: few
d_gene: NA
CDR3nt: TGCAGTGCTAGACCACCGGGACACAATAATTCACCCCTCCACTTT
CDR3aa: CSARPPGHNNSPLHF

v_gene: TRBV5-1
j_gene: TRBJ2-2
abundance: NA
d_gene: TRBD1
CDR3nt: TGCGCCAGCAGCCCCTGGGACAGGGGTTCCGGGGAGCTGTTTTTT
CDR3aa: CASSPWDRGSGELFF

v_gene: TRBV28
j_gene: TRBJ1-5
abundance: NA
d_gene: NA
CDR3nt: TGTGCCAGCAGAACAGATCCTCGGCAGCCCCAGCATTTT
CDR3aa: CASRTDPRQPQHF

v_gene: TRBV20-1
j_gene: TRBJ2-5
abundance: NA
d_gene: NA
CDR3nt: TGCAGTGCCCCAGATGACCTGGAGACCCAGTACTTC
CDR3aa: CSAPDDLETQYF

v_gene: TRBV20-1
j_gene: TRBJ2-1
abundance: few
d_gene: NA
CDR3nt: TGCAGTGCTCTCAACCCGAATCCATTCGGAGGTAATGAGCAGTTCTTC
CDR3aa: CSALNPNPFGGNEQFF

v_gene: TRBV24-1
j_gene: TRBJ2-1
abundance: few
d_gene: NA
CDR3nt: TGTGCCACCAGTGATGTGGGACTGTACAATGAGCAGTTCTTC
CDR3aa: CATSDVGLYNEQFF

v_gene: TRBV9
j_gene: TRBJ2-3
abundance: NA
d_gene: NA
CDR3nt: TGTGCCAGCAGCGTCATAGCGCCGAGTGATACGCAGTATTTT
CDR3aa: CASSVIAPSDTQYF

v_gene: TRBV20-1
j_gene: TRBJ2-1
abundance: NA
d_gene: TRBD2
CDR3nt: TGCAGTGCTAGAGAATTTGGGGGGGGGGAATACAATGAGCAGTTCTTC
CDR3aa: CSAREFGGGEYNEQFF

v_gene: TRBV5-1
j_gene: TRBJ1-4
abundance: NA
d_gene: TRBD1
CDR3nt: TGCGCCAGCACCAGGGGGGAAGGTGAAAAACTGTTTTTT
CDR3aa: CASTRGEGEKLFF

v_gene: TRBV10-2
j_gene: TRBJ2-7
abundance: NA
d_gene: TRBD1
CDR3nt: TGCGCCAGCAGTGCGGACAGGGGACACGAGCAGTACTTC
CDR3aa: CASSADRGHEQYF

v_gene: TRBV20-1
j_gene: TRBJ2-5
abundance: NA
d_gene: TRBD2
CDR3nt: TGCAGTGCCCGTAAGGTAGCGGGCAATAAAGAGACCCAGTACTTC
CDR3aa: CSARKVAGNKETQYF

v_gene: TRBV20-1
j_gene: TRBJ2-1
abundance: NA
d_gene: TRBD2
CDR3nt: TGCAGTGCTAGAGAGGCCGGGACTAGCTTCCCCAAGCAGTTCTTC
CDR3aa: CSAREAGTSFPKQFF

v_gene: TRBV5-1
j_gene: TRBJ2-1
abundance: NA
d_gene: TRBD1
CDR3nt: TGCGCCAGCAGACCGGCAGGGACAGGGTCGGGGAATGAGCAGTTCTTC
CDR3aa: CASRPAGTGSGNEQFF

v_gene: TRBV12-3/TRBV12-4
j_gene: TRBJ1-1
abundance: NA
d_gene: NA
CDR3nt: TGTGCCAGCAGTCCCCCGACAGGCTCTTCCCTTAAAGCTTTCTTT
CDR3aa: CASSPPTGSSLKAFF

v_gene: TRBV12-3/TRBV12-4
j_gene: TRBJ2-2
abundance: many
d_gene: NA
CDR3nt: TGTGCCAGCAGTTTCCGGAACACCGGGGAGCTGTTTTTT
CDR3aa: CASSFRNTGELFF

v_gene: TRBV5-6
j_gene: TRBJ1-1
abundance: few
d_gene: TRBD1
CDR3nt: TGTGCCAGCAGCTCCCGGGACAGCTCATTGAACACTGAAGCTTTCTTT
CDR3aa: CASSSRDSSLNTEAFF

v_gene: TRBV29-1
j_gene: TRBJ2-3
abundance: NA
d_gene: NA
CDR3nt: TGCAGCGTTCAGTGGGGTTTGGGAGATACGCAGTATTTT
CDR3aa: CSVQWGLGDTQYF

v_gene: TRBV19
j_gene: TRBJ1-5
abundance: few
d_gene: NA
CDR3nt: TGTGCCAGTAGCCGGTCGGTTTGGGATCAGCCCCAGCATTTT
CDR3aa: CASSRSVWDQPQHF

v_gene: TRBV20-1
j_gene: TRBJ1-5
abundance: NA
d_gene: TRBD1
CDR3nt: TGCAGTGCCAGAAGGCAGGGGGCTCCCCAGCATTTT
CDR3aa: CSARRQGAPQHF

v_gene: TRBV27
j_gene: TRBJ2-3
abundance: few
d_gene: TRBD1
CDR3nt: TGTGCCAGCAGTCAAGTTGTGTGGGACAGAGAAGATACGCAGTATTTT
CDR3aa: CASSQVVWDREDTQYF

v_gene: TRBV4-1
j_gene: TRBJ2-5
abundance: few
d_gene: TRBD2
CDR3nt: TGCGCCAGCAGCCAAGGACTAGCGGATGAAGAGACCCAGTACTTC
CDR3aa: CASSQGLADEETQYF

v_gene: TRBV20-1
j_gene: TRBJ1-1
abundance: few
d_gene: NA
CDR3nt: TGCAGTTTGAGACCTGGACAGATCACTGAAGCTTTCTTT
CDR3aa: CSLRPGQITEAFF

v_gene: TRBV10-3
j_gene: TRBJ1-1
abundance: NA
d_gene: NA
CDR3nt: TGTGCCATCAGTAATGAGTGGGAAAACACTGAAGCTTTCTTT
CDR3aa: CAISNEWENTEAFF

v_gene: TRBV5-1
j_gene: TRBJ2-1
abundance: NA
d_gene: TRBD2
CDR3nt: TGCGCCAGCAGCCCAAGGACTAGCGGGGGCGTCTCCTACAATGAGCAGTTCTTC
CDR3aa: CASSPRTSGGVSYNEQFF

v_gene: TRBV3-1
j_gene: TRBJ2-2
abundance: few
d_gene: NA
CDR3nt: TGTGCCAGCAGCCAATCACCGAACACCGGGGAGCTGTTTTTT
CDR3aa: CASSQSPNTGELFF

v_gene: TRBV7-9
j_gene: TRBJ2-5
abundance: NA
d_gene: NA
CDR3nt: TGTGCCAGCACCGGGGGAGAGACCCAGTACTTC
CDR3aa: CASTGGETQYF

v_gene: TRBV6-1
j_gene: TRBJ1-1
abundance: few
d_gene: TRBD1
CDR3nt: TGTGCCAGCACGATGACAGGGGTAAGCGGGAACACTGAAGCTTTCTTT
CDR3aa: CASTMTGVSGNTEAFF

v_gene: TRBV20-1
j_gene: TRBJ2-1
abundance: NA
d_gene: NA
CDR3nt: TGCTGTGCTAGAGATCTGGGCAGGGCACTTTTTTACAATGAGCAGTTCTTC
CDR3aa: CCARDLGRALFYNEQFF

v_gene: TRBV29-1
j_gene: TRBJ2-5
abundance: once
d_gene: NA
CDR3nt: TGCAGCGTTGCGAGGAAAGGGGAGACCCAGTACTTC
CDR3aa: CSVARKGETQYF

v_gene: TRBV20-1
j_gene: TRBJ2-1
abundance: NA
d_gene: NA
CDR3nt: TGCAGTGCTAGATTGGGCCCCAATGAGCAGTTCTTC
CDR3aa: CSARLGPNEQFF

v_gene: TRBV2
j_gene: TRBJ2-1
abundance: NA
d_gene: NA
CDR3nt: TGTGCCAGCAGTGAGGCAGGGGTCTACAATGAGCAGTTCTTC
CDR3aa: CASSEAGVYNEQFF

v_gene: TRBV4-1
j_gene: TRBJ2-1
abundance: few
d_gene: NA
CDR3nt: TGCGCCAGCAGCCAAGATACCGGGAATGAGCAGTTCTTC
CDR3aa: CASSQDTGNEQFF

v_gene: TRBV5-1
j_gene: TRBJ2-5
abundance: NA
d_gene: NA
CDR3nt: TGCGCCAGCAGCTTGATAGACAGGCAAGAGACCCAGTACTTC
CDR3aa: CASSLIDRQETQYF

v_gene: TRBV29-1
j_gene: TRBJ2-6
abundance: NA
d_gene: NA
CDR3nt: TGCAGCGGACAGGTTGCGGGGGCCAACGTCCTGACTTTC
CDR3aa: CSGQVAGANVLTF

v_gene: TRBV5-1
j_gene: TRBJ1-1
abundance: few
d_gene: NA
CDR3nt: TGCGCCAGCAGCGTGGACAGTTTAACTTTCTTT
CDR3aa: CASSVDSLTFF

v_gene: TRBV5-1
j_gene: TRBJ2-1
abundance: many
d_gene: TRBD2
CDR3nt: TGCGCCAGCAGCTTGGTATATTCGGGGGGGTTCACCTACAATGAGCAGTTCTTC
CDR3aa: CASSLVYSGGFTYNEQFF

v_gene: TRBV5-1
j_gene: TRBJ2-2
abundance: NA
d_gene: NA
CDR3nt: TGCGCCAGCAGCACCTACTCTACCGGGGAGCTGTTTTTT
CDR3aa: CASSTYSTGELFF

v_gene: TRBV25-1
j_gene: TRBJ1-1
abundance: NA
d_gene: NA
CDR3nt: TGTGCCAGCAGTGAATCCCCACCTGGGGAAGCTTTCTTT
CDR3aa: CASSESPPGEAFF

v_gene: TRBV5-1
j_gene: TRBJ1-1
abundance: few
d_gene: TRBD1
CDR3nt: TGCGCCAGCAGCCCCCGACAGGGAGTAGGGACTGAAGCTTTCTTT
CDR3aa: CASSPRQGVGTEAFF

v_gene: TRBV27
j_gene: TRBJ2-3
abundance: NA
d_gene: TRBD2
CDR3nt: TGTGCCAGCGCCTATCTAAGCGGGAGCGGGAATACGCAGTATTTT
CDR3aa: CASAYLSGSGNTQYF

v_gene: TRBV5-1
j_gene: TRBJ2-6
abundance: few
d_gene: NA
CDR3nt: TGCGCCAGCAGCTTGGTGACAGCCTCTGGGGCCAACGTCCTGACTTTC
CDR3aa: CASSLVTASGANVLTF

v_gene: TRBV27
j_gene: TRBJ2-1
abundance: NA
d_gene: TRBD2
CDR3nt: TGTGCCAGCAGTTTAAGAGTAGCGGGAGCCTATGAGCAGTTCTTC
CDR3aa: CASSLRVAGAYEQFF

v_gene: TRBV12-3/TRBV12-4
j_gene: TRBJ2-5
abundance: few
d_gene: NA
CDR3nt: TGTGCCAGCAGTTCGGGACCTCCTACCCAGTACTTC
CDR3aa: CASSSGPPTQYF

v_gene: TRBV5-1
j_gene: TRBJ1-1
abundance: many
d_gene: NA
CDR3nt: TGCGCCAGCAGCCTTATCATTACAGGGTCGGGAAACACTGAAGCTTTCTTT
CDR3aa: CASSLIITGSGNTEAFF

v_gene: TRBV6-1
j_gene: TRBJ2-1
abundance: NA
d_gene: NA
CDR3nt: TGTGCCAGCAGTACCGTCCGCGACCATGAGCAGTTCTTC
CDR3aa: CASSTVRDHEQFF

v_gene: TRBV6-4
j_gene: TRBJ2-1
abundance: NA
d_gene: TRBD2
CDR3nt: TGTGCCAGCAGTGACAGAAGCGGGGGGGCCTACGAGCAGTTCTTC
CDR3aa: CASSDRSGGAYEQFF

v_gene: TRBV4-1
j_gene: TRBJ2-1
abundance: NA
d_gene: TRBD2
CDR3nt: TGCGCCAGCAGCCAGGAGAAGGGACTAAGCTCCTACAATGAGCAGTTCTTC
CDR3aa: CASSQEKGLSSYNEQFF

v_gene: TRBV6-2/TRBV6-3
j_gene: TRBJ2-3
abundance: NA
d_gene: TRBD2
CDR3nt: TGTGCCAGCAGTTACTCTCCGGGACTAGCGGGGGATACGCAGTATTTT
CDR3aa: CASSYSPGLAGDTQYF

v_gene: TRBV20-1
j_gene: TRBJ2-3
abundance: NA
d_gene: TRBD2
CDR3nt: TGCAGTGCCAATCCCTTGGTCGGCGGGAGAACAGATACGCAGTATTTT
CDR3aa: CSANPLVGGRTDTQYF

v_gene: TRBV29-1
j_gene: TRBJ1-2
abundance: NA
d_gene: NA
CDR3nt: TGCAGCGTACGTTCAGGGATATATGGCTACACCTTC
CDR3aa: CSVRSGIYGYTF

v_gene: TRBV10-3
j_gene: TRBJ1-2
abundance: few
d_gene: NA
CDR3nt: TGTGCCTCTAGCCCGGGTCAGACCCCAGGCCTTTATGGCTACACCTTC
CDR3aa: CASSPGQTPGLYGYTF

v_gene: TRBV10-3
j_gene: TRBJ2-1
abundance: few
d_gene: NA
CDR3nt: TGTGCCATCAGTGGATTGGTCGATGAGCAGTTCTTC
CDR3aa: CAISGLVDEQFF

v_gene: TRBV12-3/TRBV12-4
j_gene: TRBJ2-4
abundance: many
d_gene: NA
CDR3nt: TGTGCCAGCAGCTTACAGGGTTCAAACATTCAGTACTTC
CDR3aa: CASSLQGSNIQYF

v_gene: TRBV12-3/TRBV12-4
j_gene: TRBJ1-6
abundance: few
d_gene: NA
CDR3nt: TGTGCCAGCAGCCCCAGCCGGGGTTCACCCCTCCACTTT
CDR3aa: CASSPSRGSPLHF

v_gene: TRBV29-1
j_gene: TRBJ2-5
abundance: few
d_gene: NA
CDR3nt: TGCAGCGCGGCTGGGGGTTGGGTCGAGACCCAGTACTTC
CDR3aa: CSAAGGWVETQYF

v_gene: TRBV7-7
j_gene: TRBJ1-5
abundance: few
d_gene: NA
CDR3nt: TGTGCCAGCATCTTAGTAGACGGGACTAATCAGCCCCAGCATTTT
CDR3aa: CASILVDGTNQPQHF

v_gene: TRBV11-1
j_gene: TRBJ2-2
abundance: few
d_gene: TRBD1
CDR3nt: TGTGCCAGCATCACCGGGACAGGGGGAGCTTATTACACCGGGGAGCTGTTTTTT
CDR3aa: CASITGTGGAYYTGELFF